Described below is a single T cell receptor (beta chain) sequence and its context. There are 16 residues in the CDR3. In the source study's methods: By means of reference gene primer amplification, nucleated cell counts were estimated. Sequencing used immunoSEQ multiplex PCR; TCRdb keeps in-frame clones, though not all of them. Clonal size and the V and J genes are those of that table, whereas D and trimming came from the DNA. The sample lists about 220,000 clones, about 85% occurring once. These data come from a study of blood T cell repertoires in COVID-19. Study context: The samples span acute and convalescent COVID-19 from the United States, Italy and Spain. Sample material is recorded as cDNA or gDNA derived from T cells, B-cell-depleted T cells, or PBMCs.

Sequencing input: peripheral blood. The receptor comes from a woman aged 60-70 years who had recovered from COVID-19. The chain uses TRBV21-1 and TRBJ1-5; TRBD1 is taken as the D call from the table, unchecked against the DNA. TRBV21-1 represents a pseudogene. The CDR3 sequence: CASSTRQGAGNQPQHF. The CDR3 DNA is TGTGCCAGCAGCACCCGACAGGGGGCGGGAAATCAGCCCCAGCATTTT.